This T cell receptor beta chain was documented in a study of type 1 regulatory T cells. For the study at large: T-allo10 is an in vitro-generated, Tr1-enriched CD4 T cell product specific for alloantigen.

With regard to this clonotype: Antigen specificity is unknown. The junction differs from germline at one of its ends, possibly a read error.

CDR3 size: 13 residues. Germline V gives CDR1 SGHRS, CDR2 YFSETQ. TCRdb reprocessed the reads with MiXCR, giving one entry per CDR3 protein. Of 68,000 or so distinct CDR3 sequences listed, more than 45% are singletons. The chain recombines TRBV5-1 with TRBJ2-5; D is possibly TRBD2 (5 bases). Sequenced: cultured non-Tr1 T cells, either the whole culture or a sorted T cell fraction (not recorded which). The source is a human donor in good health. CDR3 protein: CASGFRTGETQYF. Here the CDR3 DNA reads TGCGCCAGCGGCTTTCGGACTGGAGAGACCCAGTACTTC.